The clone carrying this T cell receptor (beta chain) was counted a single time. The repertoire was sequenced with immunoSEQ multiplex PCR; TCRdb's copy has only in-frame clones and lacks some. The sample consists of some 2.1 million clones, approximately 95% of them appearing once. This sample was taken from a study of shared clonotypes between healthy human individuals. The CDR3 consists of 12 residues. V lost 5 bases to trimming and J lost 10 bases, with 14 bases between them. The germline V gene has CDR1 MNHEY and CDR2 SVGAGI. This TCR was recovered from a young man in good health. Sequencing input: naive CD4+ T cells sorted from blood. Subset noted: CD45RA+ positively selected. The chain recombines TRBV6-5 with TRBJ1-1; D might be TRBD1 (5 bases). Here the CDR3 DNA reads TGTGCCAGCAGTCGCCCCGGGGGTAGAGCTTTCTTT. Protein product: CASSRPGGRAFF.